Sequencing of this TCR beta chain was carried out in a study of long-term antiretroviral therapy in people with HIV. Trimming took 5 bases from V and 2 from J, leaving 14 bases between them. From germline, CDR1 is SGHTA and CDR2 FQGTGA. The CDR3 loop spans 15 amino acids. It was version v3.0 of the immunoSEQ assay that was run at survey level. Assay used: immunoSEQ multiplex PCR; TCRdb lists only in-frame clones, some missing. The sample includes around 40,000 clones, around 88% of them seen just once. Source: unsorted PBMCs, taken just before starting antiretroviral therapy. The sequence was collected from a woman between 18 and 30 years old with HIV. The chain recombines TRBV7-3 with TRBJ2-3, with TRBD1 as a possible D gene (6 bases). CDR3 in amino acids: CASSAQSGATDTQYF. The CDR3 DNA reads TGTGCCAGCAGCGCACAATCAGGGGCCACAGATACGCAGTATTTT.